The 23 T cell receptor beta chains presented below share a single source sample, sequenced in a study of T cell repertoires in cytomegalovirus infection (dated 2019 in TCRdb). The sequencer listed for this sample is Illumina HiSeq 1500. The public reads were reprocessed in TCRdb via fastp at Q25 and MiXCR, keeping in-frame beta chains. Duplicate CDR3 protein sequences are folded into a single record with the most common DNA and genes. This sample gives hundreds of thousands of distinct CDR3 sequences in total; 17% of them show up just once. The ten largest account for around 12% of the sample. The sequenced sample was PBMCs. These receptors all come from a human donor in good health (CMV status not recorded). Some clones in this sample may be carry-over from other donors' samples.

At least ten counts were recorded for this clonotype. The chain recombines TRBV12-5 with TRBJ1-2; TRBD1 might be the D (6 bases). Between the trimmed V and J ends, which lost 6 bases and 7 bases, there was a span of 12 bases. This CDR3 comprises 12 residues. CDR1 and CDR2 from the germline V gene are LGHNT and FRNRAP. CDR3 amino acids: CASGQDRTGYTF. The CDR3 DNA reads TGTGCTAGTGGCCAGGACAGAACTGGCTACACCTTC.

This clonotype was picked up many times. V is TRBV7-6 and J is TRBJ2-5; D remains unclear. V gave up 3 bases and J gave up 1 base, with 6 bases separating them. The CDR3 spans 13 residues. CDR1 and CDR2 from the germline V gene are SGHVS and FNYEAQ. The CDR3 DNA sequence: TGTGCCAGCAGCTTGGCGACCCAAGAGACCCAGTACTTC. This codes for CASSLATQETQYF.

This chain joins TRBV5-1 and TRBJ1-6; TRBD1 is a possible D gene (5 bases). Germline V gene sequence: CDR1 SGHRS, CDR2 YFSETQ. The CDR3 runs to 16 residues. Trimming cost V 4 bases and J 0 bases, with 11 bases left between them. As DNA, the CDR3 is TGCGCCAGCAGCGGGGACTGGAGCTCCTATAATTCACCCCTCCACTTT. Translated, it gives CASSGDWSSYNSPLHF.

This clonotype was recorded at least ten times. The chain is built from TRBV28 and TRBJ2-7; 8 bases map to TRBD1. Trimming cost V 10 bases and J 0 bases; bases outside gene matches: 8. CDR3 length equals 14 residues. The germline V gene encodes CDR1 MDHEN and CDR2 SYDVKM. The CDR3 loop is CATAQGADSYEQYF. In DNA, the CDR3 is TGTGCCACCGCCCAGGGGGCGGACTCCTACGAGCAGTACTTC.

V usage is TRBV2 and J usage is TRBJ2-5, with D unclear. The CDR3 contains 20 residues. Germline V gives CDR1 SNHLY, CDR2 FYNNEI. Trimming shortened V by 0 bases and J by 1 base, and 24 bases separated the two germline ends. Written as DNA, the CDR3 is TGTGCCAGCAGTGAAGCGCTTCTAGGTGGTTATCCAGGAGTCCAAGAGACCCAGTACTTC. Amino acids: CASSEALLGGYPGVQETQYF.

The rearrangement uses TRBV2 and TRBJ2-3; possibly TRBD2 for D (5 bases). With 5 bases removed from V and 7 bases from J, the gap between germline ends came to 16 bases. The CDR3 is made up of 14 amino acids. The germline V gene encodes CDR1 SNHLY and CDR2 FYNNEI. This CDR3 reads CASSTHRTEHTQYF. For the CDR3, the DNA is TGTGCCAGCAGTACCCACCGGACTGAGCATACGCAGTATTTT. Based on the CDR3 plus reference TRBV2 and TRBJ2-3, the full variable domain is EPEVTQTPSHQVTQMGQEVILRCVPISNHLYFYWYRQILGQKVEFLVSFYNNEISEKSEIFDDQFSVERPDGSNFTLKIRSTKLEDSAMYFCASSTHRTEHTQYFGPGTRLTVL.

The chain uses TRBV20-1 and TRBJ1-1, with D unclear. V was shortened by 1 base and J by 3 bases, with 9 bases between the two germline ends. This CDR3 comprises 13 residues. Per germline, CDR1 DFQATT and CDR2 SNEGSKA (reference sequence). The CDR3 protein is CSARGETYTEAFF. CDR3 in DNA: TGCAGTGCTAGAGGGGAAACCTACACTGAAGCTTTCTTT.

The gene calls are TRBV7-1 and TRBJ2-5; 7 nucleotides align to TRBD1. TRBV7-1 qualifies as an ORF whose function is uncertain. CDR3 length: 16 residues. J lost 2 bases, V lost 5 bases, and 11 bases had no gene match. The CDR3 DNA reads TGTGCCAGCAGCCCCGGGACAGCCATCGAACAAGAGACCCAGTACTTC. Amino acids: CASSPGTAIEQETQYF.

This clonotype has a count of ten or more. V usage is TRBV27 and J usage is TRBJ1-2, with a possible D match to TRBD1 (6 bases). Germline V gene data show CDR1 as MNHEY and CDR2 as SMNVEV (reference sequence). Trimming removed 3 bases at V and 4 bases at J, with 15 bases between. The CDR3 is made up of 15 amino acids. The CDR3 region is CASSLSTGGIYGYTF. In nucleotides, the CDR3 is TGTGCCAGCAGTTTGTCAACGGGGGGCATCTATGGCTACACCTTC.

This clonotype came up many times. This chain connects TRBV7-2 to TRBJ2-5, with D perhaps matching TRBD1 (6 bases). This CDR3 has 15 amino acids. V dropped 5 bases and J dropped 5 bases, with 18 bases sitting between them. Germline assignment: CDR1 SGHTA and CDR2 FQGNSA. The CDR3 DNA sequence: TGTGCCAGCAGCACGGGGACATACCGTCGGGAGACCCAGTACTTC. Amino acid sequence: CASSTGTYRRETQYF. Full variable domain (remainder filled in from reference TRBV7-2 and TRBJ2-5): GAGVSQSPSNKVTEKGKDVELRCDPISGHTALYWYRQSLGQGLEFLIYFQGNSAPDKSGLPSDRFSAERTGGSVSTLTIQRTQQEDSAVYLCASSTGTYRRETQYFGPGTRLLVL.

In this sample, this clonotype turned up a few times. The V and J genes are TRBV19 and TRBJ1-5; 9 bases line up with TRBD1. V trimming: 9 bases; J trimming: 0 bases; junction bases outside the gene matches: 3. Germline lookup yields CDR1 LNHDA and CDR2 SQIVND (reference sequence). This CDR3 has 14 amino acids. The CDR3 sequence: CASGTGISNQPQHF. Here the CDR3 DNA reads TGTGCCAGCGGGACAGGGATTAGCAATCAGCCCCAGCATTTT. The full variable domain, with the rest looked up from reference TRBV19 and TRBJ1-5, is DGGITQSPKYLFRKEGQNVTLSCEQNLNHDAMYWYRQDPGQGLRLIYYSQIVNDFQKGDIAEGYSVSREKKESFPLTVTSAQKNPTAFYLCASGTGISNQPQHFGDGTRLSIL.

The sample holds many counts of this clonotype. The chain is built from TRBV6-5 and TRBJ1-2; TRBD1 might be the D (6 bases). With 6 bases removed from V and 4 bases from J, the gap between germline ends came to 12 bases. Germline V gene data show CDR1 as MNHEY and CDR2 as SVGAGI. This CDR3 has 13 amino acids. The CDR3 here is CASRETGSYGYTF. The CDR3 DNA reads as TGTGCCAGCAGAGAGACAGGTTCCTATGGCTACACCTTC.

The chain employs TRBV20-1 and TRBJ2-5; D remains unclear. The V gene's germline CDR1 is DFQATT and CDR2 SNEGSKA (reference sequence). CDR3 length equals 14 residues. Trimming removed 3 bases from V and 5 bases from J, with 16 bases in between. CDR3 loop: CSARESTGLETQYF. CDR3 nucleotide sequence: TGCAGTGCTAGGGAATCGACTGGCCTTGAGACCCAGTACTTC.

This clonotype occurred many times. The rearrangement links TRBV7-2 to TRBJ2-3; 11 bases align to TRBD2. Germline-derived CDR1 and CDR2 are SGHTA and FQGNSA. The CDR3 is 16 residues long. After removal of 2 bases from V and 2 bases from J, the junction contained 3 bases not matched to a gene. CDR3 nucleotide sequence: TGTGCCAGCAGCTTAAGACTAGCGGGGAACACAGATACGCAGTATTTT. Translated: CASSLRLAGNTDTQYF.

This clonotype came up a few times. The chain is built from TRBV29-1 and TRBJ2-5; 12 bases are shared with TRBD2. The CDR3 runs to 16 residues. Germline values: CDR1 SQVTM, CDR2 ANQGSEA. The V and J ends lost 0 bases and 7 bases, in that order; junction bases with no gene match: 9. The CDR3: CSVEDVASGGARTQYF. CDR3 bases: TGCAGCGTTGAAGATGTCGCTAGCGGGGGGGCCCGGACCCAGTACTTC.

This clonotype appeared a few times. The chain has TRBV4-1 and TRBJ2-1; 9 bases are shared with TRBD2. V trimming: 2 bases; J trimming: 15 bases; junction bases outside the gene matches: 5. The CDR3 covers 12 residues. Looked up from germline, CDR1 is MGHRA and CDR2 is YSYEKL. The CDR3 nucleotides are TGCGCCAGCAGCCAACTAGCGGGGAGCCGGTTCTTC. Its translation: CASSQLAGSRFF.

The chain joins TRBV2 to TRBJ2-6, with TRBD1 matching over 12 bases. V trimming: 4 bases; J trimming: 4 bases; junction bases outside the gene matches: 5. The CDR3 consists of 17 residues. Germline lookup yields CDR1 SNHLY and CDR2 FYNNEI. As DNA, the CDR3 is TGTGCCAGCAGTGTCGGGACAGGGGGCGCCGGGGCCAACGTCCTGACTTTC. Its protein is CASSVGTGGAGANVLTF.

This clonotype was seen a handful of times. This chain joins TRBV18 and TRBJ2-7; no definite D call. Trimming cost V 3 bases and J 5 bases, with 11 bases left between them. This CDR3 has 13 residues. From germline, CDR1 is KGHSH and CDR2 LQKENI. CDR3 sequence (DNA): TGTGCCAGCTCACCTCCCATGCGCGACGAGCAGTACTTC. This codes for CASSPPMRDEQYF.

This clonotype was seen just once. This chain connects TRBV29-1 to TRBJ2-1; 7 positions match TRBD1. The CDR3 consists of 13 residues. From germline, CDR1 is SQVTM and CDR2 ANQGSEA. Unmatched junction bases numbered 2, after V lost 2 bases and J lost 4 bases. The CDR3 sequence: CSVESGGYNEQFF. CDR3 in DNA: TGCAGCGTTGAATCAGGGGGTTACAATGAGCAGTTCTTC.

This clonotype was seen a handful of times. This chain uses TRBV18 with TRBJ2-3; no clear D gene. The germline CDR1 and CDR2 sequences are KGHSH and LQKENI. This CDR3 is built from 12 residues. Trimming took off 3 bases at V and 4 bases at J, with 5 bases between the two ends. CDR3 in DNA: TGTGCCAGCTCACCTATATCAGATACGCAGTATTTT. It encodes CASSPISDTQYF.

J is TRBJ2-1 and V is TRBV27; TRBD2 aligns across 8 bases. Trimming took 7 bases from V and 4 from J; bases not matched to a gene: 9. This CDR3 has 15 amino acids. Germline assignment: CDR1 MNHEY and CDR2 SMNVEV (reference sequence). Here the CDR3 DNA reads TGTGCCAGCACCCCCCAGCGGGGGACGTACAATGAGCAGTTCTTC. Its protein is CASTPQRGTYNEQFF.

A few counts support this clonotype. The chain links TRBV20-1 to TRBJ2-5; 8 bases match TRBD1. The CDR3 is 13 residues long. Germline loops: CDR1 DFQATT, CDR2 SNEGSKA (reference sequence). V lost 6 bases to trimming and J lost 2 bases; unmatched junction nucleotides: 5. The CDR3 nucleotides read TGCAGTGCACCTCGACAGGGGCAAGAGACCCAGTACTTC. It specifies CSAPRQGQETQYF.

The V and J genes are TRBV12-3 or TRBV12-4 and TRBJ1-4, with unresolved D. V was clipped by 5 bases and J by 10 bases, with 11 bases between them. CDR3 length: 12 residues. CDR3: CASSATEGKLFF. DNA for the CDR3: TGTGCCAGCAGTGCGACCGAGGGAAAACTGTTTTTT.